A selection of T cell receptor beta chains follows, all from one sample in a study of blood T cell repertoires in COVID-19. Clones were read by immunoSEQ multiplex PCR, and TCRdb kept only the in-frame ones, dropping some. Of more than 200,000 clones listed, 80% to 85% are singletons. Sequencing used peripheral blood. These receptors were obtained from an elderly woman with COVID-19, enrolled during active disease. Each CDR3 is given with its conserved first and last residue. A D gene is named only where the DNA matches it firmly. Rows may omit the clone size; those that give it use once, few, many or a size class.

TRBD1,TRBV11-2,.,TRBJ1-1,CASRKPGQWNTEAFF,TGTGCCAGCAGGAAGCCGGGACAGTGGAACACTGAAGCTTTCTTT
.,TRBV28,.,TRBJ1-1,CASWGAEAFF,TGTGCCAGCTGGGGGGCTGAAGCTTTCTTT
.,TRBV3-1/TRBV3-2,.,TRBJ2-1,CASSGAAYNEQFF,TGTGCCAGCAGCGGGGCAGCCTACAATGAGCAGTTCTTC
.,TRBV21-1,.,TRBJ2-1,CASSPARGNEQFF,TGTGCCAGCAGCCCCGCCAGGGGGAATGAGCAGTTCTTC
TRBD1,TRBV13,few,TRBJ1-1,CASSTYRGTEAFF,TGTGCCAGCAGCACTTACAGGGGCACTGAAGCTTTCTTT
TRBD1,TRBV3-1/TRBV3-2,.,TRBJ1-1,CASSLGTGSTEAFF,TGTGCCAGCAGCTTAGGGACAGGGAGTACTGAAGCTTTCTTT
.,TRBV5-3,.,TRBJ2-1,CARSLILASWKTYNEQFF,TGTGCCAGAAGCTTGATCCTAGCCTCCTGGAAAACCTACAATGAGCAGTTCTTC
TRBD2,TRBV4-3,.,TRBJ2-3,CASSLGTSGTYTDTQYF,TGCGCCAGCAGCCTTGGGACTAGCGGGACTTACACAGATACGCAGTATTTT
.,TRBV6-5,once,TRBJ2-5,CASSQGTVKETQYF,TGTGCCAGCAGCCAGGGGACGGTGAAAGAGACCCAGTACTTC
TRBD2,TRBV5-1,.,TRBJ2-7,CASSLELAVFYEQYF,TGCGCCAGCAGCTTGGAGCTAGCGGTTTTTTACGAGCAGTACTTC
TRBD1,TRBV3-1/TRBV3-2,.,TRBJ2-1,CASSQTGAAKNEQFF,TGTGCCAGCAGCCAAACAGGGGCCGCAAAAAATGAGCAGTTCTTC
TRBD1,TRBV6-6,.,TRBJ2-2,CASSYGGTGNTGELFF,TGTGCCAGCAGTTACGGCGGGACAGGGAACACCGGGGAGCTGTTTTTT
.,TRBV28,.,TRBJ1-4,CASSTQGSATNEKLFF,TGTGCCAGCAGTACGCAGGGAAGTGCAACTAATGAAAAACTGTTTTTT
.,TRBV6-5,.,TRBJ1-2,CASSYGAYGYTF,TGTGCCAGCAGCTACGGGGCTTATGGCTACACCTTC
.,TRBV5-4,few,TRBJ2-5,CASSARGALGETQYF,TGTGCCAGCAGCGCCCGGGGGGCCCTCGGAGAGACCCAGTACTTC
.,TRBV4-1,.,TRBJ1-4,CASSLQRGQGRTNEKLFF,TGCGCCAGCAGCCTGCAGAGGGGCCAGGGGAGAACTAATGAAAAACTGTTTTTT
.,TRBV18,medium-sized,TRBJ1-2,CASSPPGGSYGYTF,TGTGCCAGCTCACCACCAGGGGGAAGCTATGGCTACACCTTC
TRBD2,TRBV11-2,.,TRBJ2-1,CASSFHSGLAGNEQFF,TGTGCCAGCAGCTTCCATTCCGGACTAGCGGGCAATGAGCAGTTCTTC
.,TRBV3-1/TRBV3-2,.,TRBJ2-1,CASSQVGLYNEQFF,TGTGCCAGCAGCCAAGTAGGACTATACAATGAGCAGTTCTTC